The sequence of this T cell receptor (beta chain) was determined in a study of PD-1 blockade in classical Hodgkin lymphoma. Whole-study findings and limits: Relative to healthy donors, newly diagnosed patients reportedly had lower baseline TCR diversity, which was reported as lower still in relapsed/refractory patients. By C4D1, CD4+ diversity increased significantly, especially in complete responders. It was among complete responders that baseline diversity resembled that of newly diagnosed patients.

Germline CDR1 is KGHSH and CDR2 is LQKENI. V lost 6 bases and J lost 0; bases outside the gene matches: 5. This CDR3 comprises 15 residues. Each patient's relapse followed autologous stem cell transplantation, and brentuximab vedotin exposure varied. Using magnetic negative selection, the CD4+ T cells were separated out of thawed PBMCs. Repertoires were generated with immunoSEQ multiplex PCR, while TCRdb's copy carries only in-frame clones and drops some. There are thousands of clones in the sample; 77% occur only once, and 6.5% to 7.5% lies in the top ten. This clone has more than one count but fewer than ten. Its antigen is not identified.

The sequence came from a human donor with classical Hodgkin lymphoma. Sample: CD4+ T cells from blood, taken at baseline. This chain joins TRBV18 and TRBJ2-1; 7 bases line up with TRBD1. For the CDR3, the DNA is TGTGCCAGCTCTCGACAGGGAGACTCCTACAATGAGCAGTTCTTC. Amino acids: CASSRQGDSYNEQFF.